One sample yielded the 20 T cell receptor beta chains listed below, sequenced in a study of T cell repertoires in cytomegalovirus infection. TCRdb re-called the reads through MiXCR, storing one row per CDR3 protein. Among 150,000 to 200,000 distinct CDR3 sequences, approximately 15% were seen once, and the ten largest hold 25% to 30%. The specimen sequenced was PBMCs. Receptor source: a human donor in good health (CMV status not recorded). Some clones in this sample may be carry-over from other donors' samples.

The chain joins TRBV27 to TRBJ2-1; possibly TRBD1 for D (6 bases). V lost 8 bases to trimming and J lost 3 bases, with 14 bases between them. The germline gives CDR1 MNHEY, CDR2 SMNVEV (reference sequence). CDR3 length: 14 residues. The CDR3 region has the DNA TGTGCCAGCCAATCTCTGGACAGCTACAATGAGCAGTTCTTC. It specifies CASQSLDSYNEQFF.

This clonotype was counted many times. This rearrangement joins TRBV7-2 to TRBJ2-2; TRBD2 might be the D (7 bases). This CDR3 is 16 amino acids long. Germline loops: CDR1 SGHTA, CDR2 FQGNSA. The V and J ends lost 6 bases and 4 bases respectively, with 18 bases between them. The CDR3 DNA follows: TGTGCCAGCAGTATAAGGGGGACTAAATTCACCGGGGAGCTGTTTTTT. It is translated as CASSIRGTKFTGELFF.

This clonotype has just a few counts. The J gene is TRBJ1-1, the V gene TRBV19, with D hard to call. The germline CDR1 and CDR2 sequences are LNHDA and SQIVND (reference sequence). The CDR3 extends over 13 amino acids. The V gene lost 5 bases and the J gene lost 4 bases, with 11 bases spanning the gap. This CDR3 is CASSVLLFTEAFF. The CDR3 nucleotides are TGTGCCAGTAGTGTCTTACTTTTCACTGAAGCTTTCTTT.

This clonotype was detected ten times or more. V and J are TRBV7-9 and TRBJ2-2; no reliable D call. Germline lookup yields CDR1 SEHNR and CDR2 FQNEAQ (reference sequence). V lost 1 base to trimming and J lost 10 bases, with 7 bases between them. The CDR3 sequence is 12 residues long. In DNA form, the CDR3 reads TGTGCCAGCAGCTTAGGGGTAGAGGAGCTGTTTTTT. Translation: CASSLGVEELFF.

The chain employs TRBV5-1 and TRBJ2-3; D might be TRBD2 (5 bases). This CDR3 spans 17 amino acids. The V end was cut by 0 bases, the J end by 0 bases, with 14 bases between. CDR1 is SGHRS and CDR2 is YFSETQ in the germline V gene. CDR3 amino acids: CASSLAVGGGSTDTQYF. The CDR3 nucleotides read TGCGCCAGCAGCTTGGCCGTAGGCGGCGGGAGCACAGATACGCAGTATTTT. The full variable domain, completed using reference TRBV5-1 and TRBJ2-3, is KAGVTQTPRYLIKTRGQQVTLSCSPISGHRSVSWYQQTPGQGLQFLFEYFSETQRNKGNFPGRFSGRQFSNSRSEMNVSTLELGDSALYLCASSLAVGGGSTDTQYFGPGTRLTVL.

V gene TRBV20-1 combines with J gene TRBJ1-2; D unclear. The CDR3 covers 13 residues. V lost 4 bases, J lost 8 bases, and 17 bases lay in between. Germline V CDR1 and CDR2: DFQATT, SNEGSKA (reference sequence). For the CDR3, the DNA is TGCAGTGCTATCCAAAGCGGGTCAAGCGGCTACACCTTC. Translation gives CSAIQSGSSGYTF.

There are many counts of this clonotype. The J gene is TRBJ2-7, the V gene TRBV10-3; weak D call: TRBD1 (6 bases). Germline assignment: CDR1 ENHRY and CDR2 SYGVKD. Trimming left V 5 bases short and J 2 bases short, with 22 bases between. CDR3 length: 17 amino acids. Written as DNA, the CDR3 is TGTGCCATCAGTTGGGCGTGGGGGCAGAAGATGACCTACGAGCAGTACTTC. Translation gives CAISWAWGQKMTYEQYF.

This clonotype was seen at least ten times. The J gene is TRBJ1-1, the V gene TRBV12-3 or TRBV12-4, with D possibly being TRBD1 (5 bases). Trimming took 3 bases from V and 1 from J, leaving 15 bases between them. CDR3 length: 16 residues. CDR3 DNA sequence: TGTGCCAGCAGTTTTTTCGTTCTGGGGGGGAACACTGAAGCTTTCTTT. It specifies CASSFFVLGGNTEAFF.

The rearrangement links TRBV6-4 to TRBJ2-3; 9 bases match TRBD1. CDR1 MRHNA and CDR2 SNTAGT come from the germline V gene. The CDR3 contains 15 residues. V was pared by 6 bases and J by 1 base, with 5 bases of the junction left unmatched. This CDR3 is CASSAGQGGTDTQYF. In DNA form, the CDR3 reads TGTGCCAGCAGCGCGGGACAGGGAGGCACAGATACGCAGTATTTT.

V gene TRBV30 combines with J gene TRBJ1-5; D not resolved. The germline V and J ends were trimmed by 1 base and 4 bases, with 8 bases remaining between them. The CDR3 runs to 13 residues. Germline loops: CDR1 GTSNPN, CDR2 SVGIG (reference sequence). In DNA form, the CDR3 reads TGTGCCTGGAGTGATGGAGAAAATCAGCCCCAGCATTTT. As protein: CAWSDGENQPQHF.

This clonotype was seen many times. This sequence joins TRBV6-1 and TRBJ1-2, with D maybe TRBD1 (6 bases). Trimming left V 0 bases short and J 1 base short, with 15 bases between. From germline, CDR1 is MNHNS and CDR2 SASEGT. This CDR3 comprises 17 residues. The CDR3 loop is CASSEAAGGHLNYGYTF. The CDR3, as DNA: TGTGCCAGCAGTGAAGCGGCCGGGGGACACCTTAACTATGGCTACACCTTC.

This clonotype was counted many times. The chain combines TRBV12-3 or TRBV12-4 with TRBJ2-3; D is ambiguous. Trimming took off 6 bases at V and 10 bases at J, with 14 bases between the two ends. This CDR3 has 12 amino acids. The CDR3 nucleotides are TGTGCCAGCAGGCCAGAGGAGACGGCGCAGTATTTT. As protein: CASRPEETAQYF.

This clonotype was detected only a few times. The chain links TRBV28 to TRBJ1-5; D unclear. Germline V gene sequence: CDR1 MDHEN, CDR2 SYDVKM. The CDR3 covers 14 residues. The germline V and J ends were trimmed by 3 bases and 0 bases, with 6 bases remaining between them. CDR3 sequence (DNA): TGTGCCAGCAGTTTTAGACTTAGCAATCAGCCCCAGCATTTT. This sequence encodes CASSFRLSNQPQHF. Complete variable domain (other parts from reference TRBV28 and TRBJ1-5): DVKVTQSSRYLVKRTGEKVFLECVQDMDHENMFWYRQDPGLGLRLIYFSYDVKMKEKGDIPEGYSVSREKKERFSLILESASTNQTSMYLCASSFRLSNQPQHFGDGTRLSIL.

This clonotype was recorded many times. This CDR3 fails to terminate in the conserved phenylalanine or tryptophan, so it likely reflects a read error. The DNA is left out, because the CDR3 cannot be placed on it with certainty; the CDR3 is given as TCRdb lists it. The rearrangement links TRBV6-6 to TRBJ2-3; the table's D call, TRBD2, was not checked against the DNA. The CDR3 spans 15 residues, counting both ends. The germline gives CDR1 MNHNY, CDR2 SVGAGI (reference sequence). This chain's CDR3 is CASSNSGRANSLAWG.

This clonotype was seen many times. The chain is built from TRBV12-5 and TRBJ2-6; D unclear. The germline V gene has CDR1 LGHNT and CDR2 FRNRAP. The CDR3 consists of 13 residues. The V and J ends lost 8 bases and 1 base respectively, with 6 bases between them. CDR3 nucleotides: TGTGCTAGTTTAGCTTCTGGGGCCAACGTCCTGACTTTC. Protein product: CASLASGANVLTF.

J is TRBJ2-1 and V is TRBV7-9; D uncertain. The CDR3 runs to 14 residues. V lost 5 bases and J lost 10, with 18 bases in between. The germline V gene encodes CDR1 SEHNR and CDR2 FQNEAQ (reference sequence). The CDR3 is CASSARGPREEQFF. Written as DNA, the CDR3 is TGTGCCAGCAGCGCCCGAGGCCCGCGAGAGGAGCAGTTCTTC.

This clonotype has at least ten counts. The V and J genes are TRBV7-6 and TRBJ1-1; no definite D call. CDR1 and CDR2 from the germline V gene are SGHVS and FNYEAQ. The CDR3 totals 13 residues. Between the trimmed V and J ends, which lost 5 bases and 1 base, there was a span of 8 bases. The CDR3 DNA is TGTGCCAGCAGCGTTTTGGGGAACACTGAAGCTTTCTTT. This codes for CASSVLGNTEAFF.

This rearrangement joins TRBV4-3 to TRBJ1-1; a weak D match, TRBD1 (6 bases). Germline V gene lookup returns CDR1 LGHNA and CDR2 YSLEER. V lost 0 bases and J lost 1, with 12 bases in between. The CDR3 has 16 residues. In nucleotides, the CDR3 is TGCGCCAGCAGCCAAGATGGCAGGGGAAAGAACACTGAAGCTTTCTTT. This translates into CASSQDGRGKNTEAFF.

This clonotype was counted between two and nine times. This rearrangement joins TRBV12-3 or TRBV12-4 to TRBJ1-2, with D possibly matching TRBD1 (6 bases). V was shortened by 4 bases and J by 3 bases, with 12 bases between the two germline ends. The CDR3 runs to 14 residues. CDR3 in DNA: TGTGCCAGCAGTTCAAACAGGGTCCACTATGGCTACACCTTC. The encoded protein is CASSSNRVHYGYTF.

This clonotype has a single count. A much more abundant neighbour one base away suggests this may be a read error. The chain joins TRBV28 to TRBJ1-1; D gene uncertain. Germline V gene sequence: CDR1 MDHEN, CDR2 SYDVKM. CDR3 length: 16 residues. The CDR3: CVSSPPRLTPNTEAFF. In DNA, the CDR3 is TGTGTCAGCAGTCCCCCTCGGCTGACTCCGAACACTGAAGCTTTCTTT. Full variable domain (missing parts from reference TRBV28 and TRBJ1-1): DVKVTQSSRYLVKRTGEKVFLECVQDMDHENMFWYRQDPGLGLRLIYFSYDVKMKEKGDIPEGYSVSREKKERFSLILESASTNQTSMYLCVSSPPRLTPNTEAFFGQGTRLTVV.